These 25 T cell receptor beta chains were sequenced from one sample in a study of CD8 T cells in ankylosing spondylitis (dated by TCRdb to 2015 to 2018). Overall results and qualifications from the work: A TCR beta motif made up of roughly eight highly homologous amino acid variants appeared to be characteristic of blood from ankylosing spondylitis patients.

The method was 5' RACE. The data were produced on an Illumina HiSeq 2500. TCRdb redid the processing of the public reads, applying fastp at Q25 and MiXCR, and retained in-frame beta chains. Rows are unified per CDR3 protein, each entry keeping the most common DNA and genes. This sample comprises around 440,000 distinct CDR3 sequences, roughly 15% of them detected only once. The ten largest clonotypes hold over 1% of the sample. No antigen has been assigned to these receptors. The sample comprised blood, either unsorted or a sorted T cell fraction (not recorded which). These TCRs come from a male donor with ankylosing spondylitis.

This clonotype was counted between two and nine times. The chain couples TRBV5-5 to TRBJ2-2, with 12 bases fitting TRBD2. The CDR3 loop spans 17 amino acids. Unmatched junction bases numbered 10, after V lost 4 bases and J lost 6 bases. Germline V gene sequence: CDR1 SGHKS, CDR2 YYEKEE (reference sequence). CDR3 region: CASSRLRGLAGSGELFF. The CDR3 DNA reads TGTGCCAGCAGCCGTCTCCGGGGACTAGCGGGCTCCGGGGAGCTGTTTTTT.

This chain links TRBV12-3 or TRBV12-4 with TRBJ2-3; D is undetermined. V was cut by 3 bases and J by 7 bases, with 14 bases left in between. This CDR3 region has 14 residues. This CDR3 is CASSLNTKLNTQYF. Written as DNA, the CDR3 is TGTGCCAGCAGTTTGAATACAAAGCTTAATACGCAGTATTTT.

This chain uses TRBV4-2 with TRBJ1-1; tentatively, D is TRBD1 (5 bases). This CDR3 is built from 15 residues. Germline assignment: CDR1 LGHNA and CDR2 YNFKEQ. The V gene lost 0 bases and the J gene lost 3 bases, with 11 bases spanning the gap. The DNA for the CDR3 is TGTGCCAGCAGCCAAGAGGGCAGAGGGGACACTGAAGCTTTCTTT. As protein: CASSQEGRGDTEAFF.

This clonotype has more than one count but fewer than ten. The genes are TRBV20-1 and TRBJ2-6; D not resolved. V lost 2 bases and J lost 0, with 2 bases in between. CDR3 length equals 13 residues. Looked up from germline, CDR1 is DFQATT and CDR2 is SNEGSKA (reference sequence). The CDR3 nucleotides read TGCAGTGCTAGACTCTCTGGGGCCAACGTCCTGACTTTC. Protein product: CSARLSGANVLTF.

This clonotype appeared many times. The V call is TRBV29-1, the J call TRBJ1-5; 7 bases match TRBD1. The germline V gene encodes CDR1 SQVTM and CDR2 ANQGSEA. The CDR3 is made up of 13 amino acids. V was pared by 2 bases and J by 6 bases, with 4 bases of the junction left unmatched. CDR3 DNA: TGCAGCGTTGAAACAGGGGTCGGTCAGCCCCAGCATTTT. Amino acids: CSVETGVGQPQHF.

This clonotype occurred a few times. The rearrangement uses TRBV21-1 and TRBJ2-7; the D call in the table, TRBD1, was not verified against the DNA. TRBV21-1 is flagged as a pseudogene. The CDR3 is 15 residues long. The DNA of the CDR3 is TGTGCCAGCAGCAAAGAGACGGGGCTGGAGCTCGAGCAGTACTTC. This codes for CASSKETGLELEQYF.

The CDR3 nucleotides are TGTGCCAGCAGCCCCTACAGGGCCACTGAAGCTTTCTTT. This codes for CASSPYRATEAFF. This chain links TRBV7-3 with TRBJ1-1; a possible D gene is TRBD1 (6 bases). The CDR3 spans 13 residues. V was shortened by 5 bases and J by 4 bases, with 11 bases between the two germline ends. Germline V CDR1 and CDR2: SGHTA, FQGTGA.

This clonotype was recorded at least ten times. The chain employs TRBV5-6 and TRBJ1-1; D uncertain. Looked up from germline, CDR1 is SGHDT and CDR2 is YYEEEE. The CDR3 contains 13 residues. V gave up 0 bases and J gave up 6 bases, with 9 bases separating them. The CDR3 spells CASSLGRASEAFF. The CDR3 DNA reads as TGTGCCAGCAGCTTGGGAAGGGCCTCTGAAGCTTTCTTT.

This clonotype was picked up a small number of times. The chain's CDR3 is CASSRTGTPNYNEQFF. The CDR3 DNA is TGTGCCAGCAGTCGGACCGGGACGCCTAACTACAATGAGCAGTTCTTC. The gene calls are TRBV7-2 and TRBJ2-1; D is perhaps TRBD1 or TRBD2 (5 bases each). V was cut by 6 bases and J by 3 bases, with 18 bases left in between. The CDR3 is 16 residues long. Germline V gene data show CDR1 as SGHTA and CDR2 as FQGNSA.

The V call is TRBV5-6, the J call TRBJ2-4, with D hard to call. From germline, CDR1 is SGHDT and CDR2 YYEEEE. Deletions cut 4 bases from V and 0 bases from J, with 8 bases between. This CDR3 contains 14 residues. CDR3 residues: CASSVTLAKNIQYF. As DNA, the CDR3 is TGTGCCAGCAGCGTTACTCTAGCCAAAAACATTCAGTACTTC.

In this sample, this clonotype turned up a few times. The chain recombines TRBV20-1 with TRBJ2-2; D perhaps matches TRBD2 (6 bases). The V gene lost 3 bases and the J gene lost 4 bases, with 9 bases spanning the gap. Germline CDR1 reads DFQATT; CDR2 reads SNEGSKA (reference sequence). The CDR3 sequence is 13 residues long. The CDR3 reads CSASGRGTGELFF. CDR3 in DNA: TGCAGTGCTAGCGGGAGAGGCACCGGGGAGCTGTTTTTT.

The sample holds one count of this clonotype. CDR3 in amino acids: CASSQGRRPTLFF. For the CDR3, the DNA is TGTGCCAGCAGCCAAGGCCGACGGCCTACTCTGTTTTTT. This chain links TRBV3-1 with TRBJ2-2, with D unclear. The CDR3 length is 13 residues. V was shortened by 1 base and J by 14 bases, with 14 bases between the two germline ends. Germline V lookup: CDR1 LGHDT, CDR2 YNNKEL (reference sequence).

In its sample, this clonotype was seen many times. The chain carries TRBV29-1 and TRBJ2-3, with 9 bases that match TRBD2. Germline V gene sequence: CDR1 SQVTM, CDR2 ANQGSEA. The CDR3 length is 13 residues. The J segment lost 2 bases and the V segment lost 7 bases, leaving 4 bases of the junction unmatched. The CDR3 region has the DNA TGCAGCGAGATAGCGGGAGCCACAGATACGCAGTATTTT. Translation: CSEIAGATDTQYF.

V and J are TRBV9 and TRBJ1-5; TRBD1 matches at 8 bases. The CDR3 runs 15 residues. Germline V gene lookup returns CDR1 SGDLS and CDR2 YYNGEE. The ends lost 0 bases at V and 7 bases at J; junction bases unmatched: 6. DNA for the CDR3: TGTGCCAGCAGCGTAGGGCAGGGGGCAGGGCAGCCCCAGCATTTT. Translating gives CASSVGQGAGQPQHF.

J is TRBJ2-2 and V is TRBV27; 8 bases agree with TRBD2. Trimming at V came to 5 bases and at J to 4 bases, leaving 6 bases not matched to a gene. The CDR3 runs to 15 residues. The germline gives CDR1 MNHEY, CDR2 SMNVEV (reference sequence). The CDR3 is CASSKRERVTGELFF. Written as DNA, the CDR3 is TGTGCCAGCAGTAAGCGGGAGAGGGTCACCGGGGAGCTGTTTTTT.

The chain couples TRBV12-3 or TRBV12-4 to TRBJ1-3, with D unresolved. The CDR3 loop spans 14 amino acids. The V end was cut by 8 bases, the J end by 0 bases, with 11 bases between. CDR3 sequence reads: CASGDWSSGNTIYF. In DNA form, the CDR3 reads TGTGCCAGCGGAGACTGGAGCTCTGGAAACACCATATATTTT.

This clonotype was seen more than once but under ten times. The chain carries TRBV5-1 and TRBJ2-1; 7 nucleotides match TRBD2. This CDR3 is built from 14 residues. Germline V CDR1 and CDR2: SGHRS, YFSETQ. The ends lost 3 bases at V and 5 bases at J; junction bases unmatched: 5. CDR3 nucleotide sequence: TGCGCCAGCAGCTACGGGGGAGGGAACAATGAGCAGTTCTTC. Its protein is CASSYGGGNNEQFF.

This clonotype was observed a handful of times. The V call is TRBV6-1, the J call TRBJ1-4; perhaps TRBD1 as D (6 bases). This CDR3 comprises 17 residues. CDR1 is MNHNS and CDR2 is SASEGT in the germline V gene. V dropped 5 bases and J dropped 0 bases, with 16 bases sitting between them. The CDR3 here is CASSPTGRGATNEKLFF. The CDR3 DNA is TGTGCCAGCAGTCCAACCGGCAGGGGCGCAACTAATGAAAAACTGTTTTTT.

The sample holds one count of this clonotype. The chain carries TRBV28 and TRBJ1-2, with D uncertain. Germline values: CDR1 MDHEN, CDR2 SYDVKM. V was shortened by 5 bases and J by 4 bases, with 11 bases between the two germline ends. The CDR3 length is 13 residues. The CDR3 bases are TGTGCCAGCAGTCCCCCCAGAATCTATGGCTACACCTTC. This codes for CASSPPRIYGYTF.

The chain combines TRBV5-1 with TRBJ2-7; D gene uncertain. CDR3 length: 12 residues. Germline CDR1 and CDR2: SGHRS and YFSETQ. Trimming took off 4 bases at V and 4 bases at J, with 9 bases between the two ends. The DNA for the CDR3 is TGCGCCAGCAGCGACACTAATTACGAGCAGTACTTC. Amino acids: CASSDTNYEQYF.

The chain combines TRBV20-1 with TRBJ1-5; D might be TRBD1 (5 bases). CDR1 is DFQATT, CDR2 SNEGSKA, per germline (reference sequence). V was clipped by 6 bases and J by 8 bases, with 14 bases between them. The CDR3 totals 12 residues. This CDR3 reads CSASSGGEPQHF. The CDR3 DNA follows: TGCAGTGCCAGTTCCGGGGGGGAGCCCCAGCATTTT.

The chain employs TRBV6-5 and TRBJ2-2; no reliable D call. The CDR3 runs to 14 residues. CDR1 is MNHEY, CDR2 SVGAGI, per germline. Trimming removed 0 bases from V and 3 bases from J, with 5 bases in between. The CDR3 is CASSYSRYTGELFF. CDR3 bases: TGTGCCAGCAGTTACTCGAGGTACACCGGGGAGCTGTTTTTT.

This clonotype was counted ten times or more. This sequence joins TRBV15 and TRBJ2-2; D possibly uses TRBD1 or TRBD2 (7 bases each). The CDR3 length is 19 residues. Trimming took off 0 bases at V and 6 bases at J, with 23 bases between the two ends. CDR1 and CDR2 (germline): LNHNV, YYDKDF (reference sequence). The CDR3 DNA sequence: TGTGCCACCAGCAGAGATGTCTGGCAGGGGGGGGAATACGCCGGGGAGCTGTTTTTT. Amino acids: CATSRDVWQGGEYAGELFF. Drawing the rest from reference TRBV15 and TRBJ2-2, the complete variable domain is DAMVIQNPRYQVTQFGKPVTLSCSQTLNHNVMYWYQQKSSQAPKLLFHYYDKDFNNEADTPDNFQSRRPNTSFCFLDIRSPGLGDTAMYLCATSRDVWQGGEYAGELFFGEGSRLTVL.

This clonotype was detected only a few times. J is TRBJ1-1 and V is TRBV3-1; perhaps TRBD1 as D (5 bases). The CDR3 sequence is 14 residues long. Looked up from germline, CDR1 is LGHDT and CDR2 is YNNKEL (reference sequence). Between the trimmed V and J ends, which lost 2 bases and 4 bases, there was a span of 11 bases. CDR3 DNA sequence: TGTGCCAGCAGCCAATTGAAGGGGAGCACTGAAGCTTTCTTT. Encoded protein: CASSQLKGSTEAFF.

This clonotype has more than one count but fewer than ten. J is TRBJ1-5 and V is TRBV30; 7 nucleotides align to TRBD1. The J segment lost 4 bases and the V segment lost 3 bases, leaving 3 bases of the junction unmatched. The CDR3 totals 13 residues. Germline CDR1 GTSNPN, CDR2 SVGIG (reference sequence). CDR3 DNA: TGTGCCTGGAGCGGACAGGCTAATCAGCCCCAGCATTTT. Amino acid sequence: CAWSGQANQPQHF.